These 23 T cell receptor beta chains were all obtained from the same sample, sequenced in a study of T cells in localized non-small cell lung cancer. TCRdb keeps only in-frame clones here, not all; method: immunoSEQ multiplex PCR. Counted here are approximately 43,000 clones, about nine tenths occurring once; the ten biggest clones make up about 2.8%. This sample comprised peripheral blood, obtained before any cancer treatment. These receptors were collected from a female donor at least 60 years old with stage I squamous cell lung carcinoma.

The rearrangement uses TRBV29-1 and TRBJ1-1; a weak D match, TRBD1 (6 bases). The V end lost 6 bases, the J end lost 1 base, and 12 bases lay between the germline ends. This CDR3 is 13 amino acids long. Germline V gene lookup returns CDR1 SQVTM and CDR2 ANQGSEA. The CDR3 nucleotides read TGCAGCGTCTTTACACAGGGGAACACTGAAGCTTTCTTT. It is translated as CSVFTQGNTEAFF.

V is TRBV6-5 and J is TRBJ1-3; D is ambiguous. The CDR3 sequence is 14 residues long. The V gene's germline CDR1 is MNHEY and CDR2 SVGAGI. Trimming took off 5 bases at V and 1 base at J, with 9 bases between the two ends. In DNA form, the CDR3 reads TGTGCCAGCAGTCAGTCGGGGTCTGGAAACACCATATATTTT. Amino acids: CASSQSGSGNTIYF.

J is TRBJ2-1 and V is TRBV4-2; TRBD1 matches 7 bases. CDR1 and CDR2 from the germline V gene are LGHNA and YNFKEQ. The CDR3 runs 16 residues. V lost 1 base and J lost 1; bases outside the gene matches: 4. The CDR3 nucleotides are TGTGCCAGCAGCCAAGCTGCAGGGGGATCCTACAATGAGCAGTTCTTC. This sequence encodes CASSQAAGGSYNEQFF.

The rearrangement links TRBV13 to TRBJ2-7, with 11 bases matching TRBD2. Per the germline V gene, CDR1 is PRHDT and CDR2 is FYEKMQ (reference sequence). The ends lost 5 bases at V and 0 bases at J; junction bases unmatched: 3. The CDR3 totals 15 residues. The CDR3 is CASSPGTSGSYEQYF. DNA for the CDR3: TGTGCCAGCAGCCCAGGGACTAGCGGCTCCTACGAGCAGTACTTC.

This CDR3 reads CASSFRPAGASTDTQYF. The CDR3 DNA reads TGTGCCAGCAGCTTCCGACCCGCGGGGGCTAGCACAGATACGCAGTATTTT. The chain combines TRBV7-2 with TRBJ2-3, with D possibly TRBD2 on 7 matching bases. V was shortened by 3 bases and J by 0 bases, with 16 bases between the two germline ends. The CDR3 loop spans 17 amino acids. Germline CDR1 reads SGHTA; CDR2 reads FQGNSA.

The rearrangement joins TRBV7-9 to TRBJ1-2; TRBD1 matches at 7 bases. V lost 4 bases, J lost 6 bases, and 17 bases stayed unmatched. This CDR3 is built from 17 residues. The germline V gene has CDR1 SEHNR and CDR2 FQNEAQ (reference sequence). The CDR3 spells CASSSTTGLTRTDGYTF. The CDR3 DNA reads TGTGCCAGCAGCTCCACGACAGGGCTCACCCGCACGGATGGCTACACCTTC.

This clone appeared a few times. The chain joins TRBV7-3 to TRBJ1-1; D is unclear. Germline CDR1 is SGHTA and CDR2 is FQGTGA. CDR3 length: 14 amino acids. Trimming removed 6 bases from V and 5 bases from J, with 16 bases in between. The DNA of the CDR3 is TGTGCCAGCAGGTCTACCTCCGTAGGAACTGAAGCTTTCTTT. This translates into CASRSTSVGTEAFF.

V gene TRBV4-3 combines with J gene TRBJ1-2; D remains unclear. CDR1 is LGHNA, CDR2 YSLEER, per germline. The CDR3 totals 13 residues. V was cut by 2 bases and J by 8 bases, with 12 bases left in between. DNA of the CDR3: TGCGCCAGCAGCCAACAAATTTTCTCGGGCTACACCTTC. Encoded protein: CASSQQIFSGYTF.

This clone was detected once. DNA of the CDR3: TGCGCCAGCAGCTTGGATGGGGCCGAGGAGAATGGCTACACCTTC. This gives the protein CASSLDGAEENGYTF. The chain has TRBV5-1 and TRBJ1-2, with D possibly TRBD1 on 5 matching bases. Trimming took off 0 bases at V and 6 bases at J, with 15 bases between the two ends. CDR3 length: 15 amino acids. Germline CDR1 SGHRS, CDR2 YFSETQ. Looking up the rest from reference TRBV5-1 and TRBJ1-2 gives the full variable domain: KAGVTQTPRYLIKTRGQQVTLSCSPISGHRSVSWYQQTPGQGLQFLFEYFSETQRNKGNFPGRFSGRQFSNSRSEMNVSTLELGDSALYLCASSLDGAEENGYTFGSGTRLTVV.

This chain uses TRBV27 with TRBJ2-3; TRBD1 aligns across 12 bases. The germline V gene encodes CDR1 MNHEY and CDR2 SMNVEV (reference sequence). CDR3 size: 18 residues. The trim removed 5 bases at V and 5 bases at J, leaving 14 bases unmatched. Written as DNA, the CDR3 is TGTGCCAGCAGTCCGTCCCCGGGACAGGGGGCGAAAGGAGATACGCAGTATTTT. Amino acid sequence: CASSPSPGQGAKGDTQYF.

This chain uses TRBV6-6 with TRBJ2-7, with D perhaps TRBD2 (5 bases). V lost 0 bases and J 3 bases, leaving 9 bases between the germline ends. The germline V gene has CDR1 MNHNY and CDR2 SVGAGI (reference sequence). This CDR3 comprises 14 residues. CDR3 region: CASSYSKDFYEQYF. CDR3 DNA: TGTGCCAGCAGTTACTCAAAGGACTTCTACGAGCAGTACTTC.

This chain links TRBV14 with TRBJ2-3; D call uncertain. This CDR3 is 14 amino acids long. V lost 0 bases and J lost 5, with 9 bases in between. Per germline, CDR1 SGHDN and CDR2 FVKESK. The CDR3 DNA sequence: TGTGCCAGCAGCCAAGACGCACTTCGAGATACGCAGTATTTT. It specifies CASSQDALRDTQYF.

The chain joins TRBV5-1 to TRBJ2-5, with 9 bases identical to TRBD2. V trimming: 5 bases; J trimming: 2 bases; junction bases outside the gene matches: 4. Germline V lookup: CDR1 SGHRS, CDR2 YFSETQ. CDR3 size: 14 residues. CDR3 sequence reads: CASRIAGAQETQYF. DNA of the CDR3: TGCGCCAGCAGGATAGCGGGAGCTCAAGAGACCCAGTACTTC.

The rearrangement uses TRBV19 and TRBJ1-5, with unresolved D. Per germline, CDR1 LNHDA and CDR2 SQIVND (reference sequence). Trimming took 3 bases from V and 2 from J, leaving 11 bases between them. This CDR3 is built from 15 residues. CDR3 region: CASSMVRTGNQPQHF. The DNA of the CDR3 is TGTGCCAGTAGTATGGTCCGGACGGGCAATCAGCCCCAGCATTTT.

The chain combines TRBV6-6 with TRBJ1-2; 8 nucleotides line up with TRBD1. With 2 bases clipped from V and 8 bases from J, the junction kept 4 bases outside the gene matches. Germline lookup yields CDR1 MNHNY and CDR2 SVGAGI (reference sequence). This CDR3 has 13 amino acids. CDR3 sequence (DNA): TGTGCCAGCAGTTACGGGGCAGGGGGCGGCTACACCTTC. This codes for CASSYGAGGGYTF.

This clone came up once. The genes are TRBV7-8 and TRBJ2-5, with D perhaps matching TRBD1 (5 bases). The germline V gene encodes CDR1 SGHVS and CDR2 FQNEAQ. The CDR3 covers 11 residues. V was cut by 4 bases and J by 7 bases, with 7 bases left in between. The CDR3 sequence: CASSSQGTQYF. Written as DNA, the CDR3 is TGTGCCAGCAGCTCGCAGGGGACCCAGTACTTC.

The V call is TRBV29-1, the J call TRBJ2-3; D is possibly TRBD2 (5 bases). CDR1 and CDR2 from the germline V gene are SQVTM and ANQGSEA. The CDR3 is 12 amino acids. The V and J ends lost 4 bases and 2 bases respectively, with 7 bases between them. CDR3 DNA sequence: TGCAGCGTTGCCCGGGACACAGATACGCAGTATTTT. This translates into CSVARDTDTQYF.

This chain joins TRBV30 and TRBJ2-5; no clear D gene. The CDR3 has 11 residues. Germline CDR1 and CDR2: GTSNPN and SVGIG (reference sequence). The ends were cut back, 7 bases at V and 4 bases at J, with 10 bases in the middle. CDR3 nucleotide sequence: TGTGCCTCCAGGCTCGGAGAGACCCAGTACTTC. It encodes CASRLGETQYF.

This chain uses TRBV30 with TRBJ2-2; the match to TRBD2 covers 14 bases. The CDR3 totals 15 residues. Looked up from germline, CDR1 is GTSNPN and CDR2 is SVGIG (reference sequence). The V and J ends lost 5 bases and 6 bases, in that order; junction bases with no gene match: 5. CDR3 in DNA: TGTGCCTGGGGGGGACTAGCGGGAGTGGCCGGGGAGCTGTTTTTT. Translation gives CAWGGLAGVAGELFF.

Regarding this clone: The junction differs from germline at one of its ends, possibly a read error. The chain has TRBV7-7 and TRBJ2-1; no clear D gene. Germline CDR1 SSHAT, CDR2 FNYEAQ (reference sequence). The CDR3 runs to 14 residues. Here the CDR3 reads CASSLADIYNEQFF. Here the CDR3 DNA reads TGTGCTAGCAGCTTAGCCGACATCTACAATGAGCAGTTCTTC.

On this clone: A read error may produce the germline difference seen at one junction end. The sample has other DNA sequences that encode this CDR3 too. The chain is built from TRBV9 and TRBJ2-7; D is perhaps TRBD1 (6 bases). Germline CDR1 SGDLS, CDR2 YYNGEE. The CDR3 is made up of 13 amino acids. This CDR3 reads CASSVGQTYEQYF. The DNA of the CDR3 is TGTGCCAGTAGCGTAGGACAGACCTACGAGCAGTACTTC.

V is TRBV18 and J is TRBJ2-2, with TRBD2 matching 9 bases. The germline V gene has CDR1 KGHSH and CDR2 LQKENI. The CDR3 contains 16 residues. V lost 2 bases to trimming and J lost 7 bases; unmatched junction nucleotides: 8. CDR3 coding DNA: TGTGCCAGCTCACCAGTTAGCGGGAGATCTGGCGGGGAGCTGTTTTTT. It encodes CASSPVSGRSGGELFF.

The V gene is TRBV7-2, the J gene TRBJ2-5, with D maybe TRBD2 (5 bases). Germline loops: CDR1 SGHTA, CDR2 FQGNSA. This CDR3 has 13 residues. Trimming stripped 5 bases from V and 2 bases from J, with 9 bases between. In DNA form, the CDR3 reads TGTGCCAGCAGCCACCGGGGTCAAGAGACCCAGTACTTC. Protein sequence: CASSHRGQETQYF.